This TCR beta chain derives from a study of technical replicates of blood from several donors. Using immunoSEQ multiplex PCR, the repertoire was profiled, and TCRdb retains in-frame clones only, with some absent. The sample has some 82,000 clones; roughly 97% are singletons. This TCR was recovered from a human donor in good health. The sequencing input was T cells isolated from PBMCs.

CDR3 in DNA: TGCGCCAGCAGCCACCGGGACAGCTTGCCTCCCTACGAGCAGTACTTC. It encodes CASSHRDSLPPYEQYF. The rearrangement links TRBV5-1 to TRBJ2-7; 7 bases are a match to TRBD1. This CDR3 region has 16 residues. Germline CDR1 and CDR2: SGHRS and YFSETQ. V was clipped by 4 bases and J by 2 bases; unmatched bases: 12.